This T cell receptor (beta chain) was profiled in a study of regulatory T cells in long-lasting Graves disease. Per the germline V gene, CDR1 is SNHLY and CDR2 is FYNNEI. V lost 6 bases to trimming and J lost 4 bases, with 16 bases between them. This CDR3 has 14 amino acids. This clonotype was detected ten times or more. Time point: newly diagnosed GD, antithyroid drugs for less than 3 months. Construction of the TCR library relied on RNA isolated from PBMCs. Arm-PCR of CDR3 regions and iRepertoire HTBI primers were the basis on which TCR beta libraries were built. MiXCR, applied by TCRdb to the multiplex PCR reads, yields one record per CDR3 protein. There are 250,000 or so distinct CDR3 sequences in the sample; 20% to 25% occur only once, and over 11% lies in the top ten.

This clonotype was sampled from a female donor with Graves disease. Here the sequenced sample was peripheral blood mononuclear cells (PBMCs), taken at new diagnosis, from a patient treated with antithyroid drugs. The chain joins TRBV2 to TRBJ2-7; TRBD1 is a possible D gene (6 bases). The CDR3 DNA reads as TGTGCCAGCAGGAGGACAGAGACCTCATACGAGCAGTACTTC. This translates into CASRRTETSYEQYF.